The 27 T cell receptor beta chains in this list originate from one sample, sequenced in a study of T cell repertoires in cytomegalovirus infection. TCRdb reprocessed the reads via MiXCR and lists one record per CDR3 protein. The table records some 200,000 distinct CDR3 sequences, roughly 9% of them present only once. The material sequenced was PBMCs. These receptors came from a human donor in good health (CMV status not recorded). Some clones in this sample may be carry-over from other donors' samples.

This clonotype was found many times. This chain uses TRBV12-3 or TRBV12-4 with TRBJ1-1, with D unclear. The CDR3 sequence is 13 residues long. V lost 5 bases to trimming and J lost 6 bases, with 13 bases between them. CDR3 amino acids: CASSPTGPPEAFF. DNA for the CDR3: TGTGCCAGCAGTCCGACCGGCCCTCCTGAAGCTTTCTTT.

This clonotype was recorded at least ten times. CDR3 protein: CASSLSQAAQELNTEAFF. CDR3 DNA sequence: TGTGCCAGCAGTCTTTCACAGGCGGCCCAAGAATTGAACACTGAAGCTTTCTTT. The V and J genes are TRBV28 and TRBJ1-1; a weak D match, TRBD1 (5 bases). Germline CDR1 MDHEN, CDR2 SYDVKM. The CDR3 is 18 residues long. V dropped 5 bases and J dropped 0 bases, with 22 bases sitting between them.

This clonotype has just a few counts. The V call is TRBV28, the J call TRBJ1-5, with 7 bases identical to TRBD1. The trim removed 5 bases at V and 1 base at J, leaving 8 bases unmatched. The CDR3 runs 16 residues. CDR1 is MDHEN and CDR2 is SYDVKM in the germline V gene. Written as DNA, the CDR3 is TGTGCCAGCAGTCCCTCCCAGGGGGTCAGCAATCAGCCCCAGCATTTT. Translating gives CASSPSQGVSNQPQHF.

This rearrangement joins TRBV25-1 to TRBJ1-2; the match to TRBD1 covers 8 bases. V lost 5 bases to trimming and J lost 7 bases; unmatched junction nucleotides: 12. The CDR3 runs 15 residues. Germline values: CDR1 MGHDK, CDR2 SYGVNS. CDR3 sequence: CASSPTQAGGLGYTF. As DNA, the CDR3 is TGTGCCAGCAGTCCAACCCAGGCAGGGGGCCTTGGCTACACCTTC.

The gene calls are TRBV6-2 or TRBV6-3 and TRBJ2-5, with 8 bases fitting TRBD2. The germline CDR1 and CDR2 sequences are MNHEY and SVGEGT. This CDR3 comprises 15 residues. The trim removed 8 bases at V and 1 base at J, leaving 9 bases unmatched. The CDR3 DNA reads TGTGCCAGCCTTACCACGGCGGGAGGCCAAGAGACCCAGTACTTC. Its protein is CASLTTAGGQETQYF.

This sequence joins TRBV30 and TRBJ1-6; 7 nucleotides match TRBD1. Trimming cost V 4 bases and J 7 bases; bases outside gene matches: 7. The CDR3 is 14 amino acids. Per germline, CDR1 GTSNPN and CDR2 SVGIG (reference sequence). Here the CDR3 reads CAWNRNRGNSPLHF. The CDR3, as DNA: TGTGCCTGGAACCGGAACAGGGGCAATTCACCCCTCCACTTT.

This clonotype was observed at least ten times. The gene calls are TRBV7-2 and TRBJ2-1; D is possibly TRBD1 or TRBD2 (5 bases each). The CDR3 is 15 amino acids. The germline V and J ends were trimmed by 0 bases and 6 bases, with 12 bases remaining between them. Germline V gene data show CDR1 as SGHTA and CDR2 as FQGNSA. DNA for the CDR3: TGTGCCAGCAGCTTAGCCCCCGGGACGTCCAATGAGCAGTTCTTC. Translated: CASSLAPGTSNEQFF.

The table lists this clonotype with many counts. This sequence joins TRBV7-2 and TRBJ2-3, with TRBD2 matching over 9 bases. V was clipped by 5 bases and J by 5 bases; unmatched bases: 5. This CDR3 is built from 14 residues. Germline loops: CDR1 SGHTA, CDR2 FQGNSA. CDR3 bases: TGTGCCAGCAGCATGCGGGAGGGCAAAGATACGCAGTATTTT. As protein: CASSMREGKDTQYF. Full variable domain (remainder filled in from reference TRBV7-2 and TRBJ2-3): GAGVSQSPSNKVTEKGKDVELRCDPISGHTALYWYRQSLGQGLEFLIYFQGNSAPDKSGLPSDRFSAERTGGSVSTLTIQRTQQEDSAVYLCASSMREGKDTQYFGPGTRLTVL.

At least ten counts were recorded for this clonotype. The chain carries TRBV6-2 or TRBV6-3 and TRBJ1-5; maybe TRBD1 (5 bases). Trimming left V 4 bases short and J 2 bases short, with 6 bases between. This CDR3 contains 13 residues. Germline loops: CDR1 MNHEY, CDR2 SVGEGT. CDR3 sequence: CASSSGRNQPQHF. The CDR3 bases are TGTGCCAGCAGTTCAGGGCGCAATCAGCCCCAGCATTTT.

A few counts support this clonotype. The rearrangement joins TRBV5-5 to TRBJ1-5; D may be TRBD1 (5 bases). The V gene's germline CDR1 is SGHKS and CDR2 YYEKEE (reference sequence). V was pared by 2 bases and J by 5 bases, with 11 bases between. This CDR3 region has 14 residues. The CDR3 DNA sequence: TGTGCCAGCAGCTTTAAGGTAGGGGATCAGCCCCAGCATTTT. This encodes CASSFKVGDQPQHF.

This clonotype has only a few counts. The chain is built from TRBV19 and TRBJ1-5; 7 bases line up with TRBD1. This CDR3 is built from 15 residues. The germline CDR1 and CDR2 sequences are LNHDA and SQIVND (reference sequence). V shed 3 bases, J shed 5 bases, and the junction held 7 bases outside the gene matches. The CDR3 DNA reads TGTGCCAGTAGTATTGGACAGGTAGGCGATCAGCCCCAGCATTTT. Translation gives CASSIGQVGDQPQHF.

This sequence joins TRBV27 and TRBJ2-1; D perhaps matches TRBD1 (5 bases). V was cut by 2 bases and J by 2 bases, with 10 bases left in between. The CDR3 runs 15 residues. The germline CDR1 and CDR2 sequences are MNHEY and SMNVEV (reference sequence). Here the CDR3 reads CASSLRAGTYNEQFF. The DNA for the CDR3 is TGTGCCAGCAGTTTACGGGCAGGGACCTACAATGAGCAGTTCTTC.

This clonotype was observed at least ten times. V is TRBV7-2 and J is TRBJ1-1; no clear D. Deletions cut 2 bases from V and 2 bases from J, with 15 bases between. The CDR3 spans 16 residues. Per the germline V gene, CDR1 is SGHTA and CDR2 is FQGNSA. The CDR3 nucleotides are TGTGCCAGCAGCTTAAATTCCCCGACTACCAACACTGAAGCTTTCTTT. Its translation is CASSLNSPTTNTEAFF.

The table lists this clonotype with many counts. The chain carries TRBV12-3 or TRBV12-4 and TRBJ1-1, with D perhaps TRBD1 (5 bases). The CDR3 sequence is 13 residues long. V was clipped by 3 bases and J by 4 bases, with 9 bases between them. For the CDR3, the DNA is TGTGCCAGCAGTTTTAACGGGGGCACTGAAGCTTTCTTT. Amino acids: CASSFNGGTEAFF.

This chain uses TRBV24-1 with TRBJ1-5; 7 nucleotides agree with TRBD1. The CDR3 length is 16 residues. The ends lost 2 bases at V and 2 bases at J; junction bases unmatched: 5. The germline V gene has CDR1 KGHDR and CDR2 SFDVKD. Here the CDR3 DNA reads TGTGCCACCAGTGATTCAGGGGGATTAGGCAATCAGCCCCAGCATTTT. Translating it yields CATSDSGGLGNQPQHF.

There are a few counts of this clonotype. V and J are TRBV14 and TRBJ1-1, with D perhaps matching TRBD1 (5 bases). The CDR3 is 13 amino acids. Germline V CDR1 and CDR2: SGHDN, FVKESK. Trimming pared 3 bases from V and 8 bases from J, leaving 13 bases between. The CDR3 nucleotides read TGTGCCAGCAGCCATCGATTCGACAGAGAAGCTTTCTTT. This translates into CASSHRFDREAFF.

V usage is TRBV28 and J usage is TRBJ1-5; D is possibly TRBD1 (5 bases). In germline, CDR1 is MDHEN, CDR2 SYDVKM. The CDR3 extends over 14 amino acids. Trimming removed 3 bases at V and 5 bases at J, with 11 bases between. DNA of the CDR3: TGTGCCAGCAGTTTCGGCAGGGAACATCAGCCCCAGCATTTT. It specifies CASSFGREHQPQHF.

The CDR3 coding sequence is TGTGCCAGTACGTCAGGACACCGGATCAATGAGCAGTTCTTC. It yields the protein CASTSGHRINEQFF. The genes are TRBV7-2 and TRBJ2-1; perhaps TRBD1 as D (5 bases). Germline CDR1 SGHTA, CDR2 FQGNSA. V shed 9 bases and J shed 6 bases, with 18 bases lying between them. The CDR3 consists of 14 residues. Combining the CDR3 with reference TRBV7-2 and TRBJ2-1 gives the whole variable domain GAGVSQSPSNKVTEKGKDVELRCDPISGHTALYWYRQSLGQGLEFLIYFQGNSAPDKSGLPSDRFSAERTGGSVSTLTIQRTQQEDSAVYLCASTSGHRINEQFFGPGTRLTVL.

This clonotype has ten or more counts. V and J are TRBV25-1 and TRBJ2-1, with 7 bases fitting TRBD2. Germline lookup yields CDR1 MGHDK and CDR2 SYGVNS. The CDR3 extends over 21 amino acids. With 4 bases clipped from V and 1 base from J, the junction kept 22 bases outside the gene matches. CDR3 in DNA: TGTGCCAGCAGTGCCCTCGGTAGAGCTAGCGGCTACGGGGGATCCTACAATGAGCAGTTCTTC. Amino acids: CASSALGRASGYGGSYNEQFF.

V usage is TRBV29-1 and J usage is TRBJ1-2; TRBD1 might be the D (6 bases). Trimming shortened V by 7 bases and J by 4 bases, and 16 bases separated the two germline ends. The CDR3 is made up of 13 amino acids. Germline V lookup: CDR1 SQVTM, CDR2 ANQGSEA. As DNA, the CDR3 is TGCAGCGCCAAACGGACAGCCCCCTATGGCTACACCTTC. Amino acids: CSAKRTAPYGYTF.

This clonotype was seen at least ten times. The rearrangement links TRBV18 to TRBJ2-7, with a possible D match to TRBD2 (6 bases). This CDR3 has 14 residues. The ends were cut back, 5 bases at V and 3 bases at J, with 14 bases in the middle. In germline, CDR1 is KGHSH, CDR2 LQKENI. The CDR3 region has the DNA TGTGCCAGCTCAGAAGATAGCGGTCACTACGAGCAGTACTTC. This encodes CASSEDSGHYEQYF.

The chain links TRBV20-1 to TRBJ1-2, with a weak D call TRBD1 (6 bases). The CDR3 covers 13 residues. CDR1 is DFQATT, CDR2 SNEGSKA, per germline (reference sequence). V lost 6 bases, J lost 5 bases, and 16 bases lay in between. The CDR3 nucleotides are TGCAGTGCGCATCCGGGACACGGATATGGCTACACCTTC. Translating gives CSAHPGHGYGYTF.

This clonotype was seen more than once but under ten times. The V gene is TRBV5-1, the J gene TRBJ2-1; 8 nucleotides line up with TRBD1. Unmatched junction bases numbered 9, after V lost 3 bases and J lost 7 bases. The CDR3 runs 15 residues. In germline, CDR1 is SGHRS, CDR2 YFSETQ. CDR3: CASSSAGGSGNEQFF. The CDR3, as DNA: TGCGCCAGCAGCTCCGCAGGGGGCTCGGGGAATGAGCAGTTCTTC.

This clonotype was seen only a few times. CDR3 protein: CASIGSREKLFF. CDR3 coding DNA: TGTGCCAGCATAGGTTCTCGGGAAAAACTGTTTTTT. The chain combines TRBV28 with TRBJ1-4; D unresolved. V dropped 7 bases and J dropped 8 bases, with 11 bases sitting between them. The length of the CDR3 is 12 residues. Germline V gene data show CDR1 as MDHEN and CDR2 as SYDVKM.

This clonotype was seen more than once but under ten times. The CDR3 is CASRQGGSRFTDTQYF. The DNA of the CDR3 is TGTGCCAGCAGACAGGGAGGTTCGAGATTTACAGATACGCAGTATTTT. This chain links TRBV6-2 or TRBV6-3 with TRBJ2-3; D possibly uses TRBD1 or TRBD2 (6 bases each). V lost 6 bases and J 3 bases, leaving 19 bases between the germline ends. Germline V gives CDR1 MNHEY, CDR2 SVGEGT. The CDR3 totals 16 residues.

In its sample, this clonotype was seen many times. This chain joins TRBV5-1 and TRBJ2-7; perhaps TRBD1 as D (6 bases). V was clipped by 7 bases and J by 4 bases, with 21 bases between them. CDR3 length equals 15 residues. CDR1 is SGHRS, CDR2 YFSETQ, per germline. The CDR3 coding sequence is TGCGCCAGCGCCGACGTCACAGGGAAAATGTACGAGCAGTACTTC. This gives the protein CASADVTGKMYEQYF.

This sequence joins TRBV28 and TRBJ2-7; 9 positions match TRBD2. This CDR3 has 16 amino acids. Trimming took 6 bases from V and 2 from J; bases not matched to a gene: 11. CDR1 is MDHEN, CDR2 SYDVKM, per germline. CDR3 sequence reads: CASRGLTSGWAYEQYF. CDR3 bases: TGTGCCAGCAGAGGGCTAACTAGCGGGTGGGCCTACGAGCAGTACTTC. Full variable domain (remainder filled in from reference TRBV28 and TRBJ2-7): DVKVTQSSRYLVKRTGEKVFLECVQDMDHENMFWYRQDPGLGLRLIYFSYDVKMKEKGDIPEGYSVSREKKERFSLILESASTNQTSMYLCASRGLTSGWAYEQYFGPGTRLTVT.